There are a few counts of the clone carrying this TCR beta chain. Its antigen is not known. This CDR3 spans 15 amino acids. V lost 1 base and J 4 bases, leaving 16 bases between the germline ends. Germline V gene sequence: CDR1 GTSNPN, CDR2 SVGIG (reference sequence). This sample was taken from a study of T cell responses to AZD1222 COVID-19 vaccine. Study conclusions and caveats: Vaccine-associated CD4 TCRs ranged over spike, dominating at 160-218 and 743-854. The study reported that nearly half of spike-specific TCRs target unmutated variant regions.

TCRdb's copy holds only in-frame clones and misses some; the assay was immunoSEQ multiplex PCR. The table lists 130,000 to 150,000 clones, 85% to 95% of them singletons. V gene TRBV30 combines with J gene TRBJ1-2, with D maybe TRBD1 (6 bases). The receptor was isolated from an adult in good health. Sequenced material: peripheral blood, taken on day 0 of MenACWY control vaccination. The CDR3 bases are TGTGCCTGGAGTGACAGTTGGGGGCGAGGCTATGGCTACACCTTC. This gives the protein CAWSDSWGRGYGYTF. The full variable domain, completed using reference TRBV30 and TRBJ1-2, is SQTIHQWPATLVQPVGSPLSLECTVEGTSNPNLYWYRQAAGRGLQLLFYSVGIGQISSEVPQNLSASRPQDRQFILSSKKLLLSDSGFYLCAWSDSWGRGYGYTFGSGTRLTVV.